Listed below are T cell receptor beta chains from one sample, sequenced in a study of cytomegalovirus exposure and HLA in healthy donors. The protocol was immunoSEQ multiplex PCR, while the TCRdb copy is restricted to in-frame clones and leaves out a portion. The sample holds approximately 150,000 clones. The sequenced material came from PBMCs. The origin of the receptors is a male donor in good health and CMV-seronegative. Each CDR3 is given with its conserved first and last residue. A D gene is named only where the DNA matches it firmly.

len,j_gene,d_gene,v_gene,CDR3aa,CDR3nt
15,TRBJ1-2,TRBD1,TRBV5-1,CASSGGTGGAYGYTF,TGCGCCAGCAGCGGAGGGACAGGGGGCGCCTATGGCTACACCTTC
15,TRBJ2-3,-,TRBV25-1,CASSPTGRKTDTQYF,TGTGCCAGCAGCCCGACAGGGAGGAAGACAGATACGCAGTATTTT
14,TRBJ1-2,-,TRBV27,CASSSEGRTRGYTF,TGTGCCAGCAGTTCTGAAGGGCGGACTCGCGGCTACACCTTC
13,TRBJ2-7,TRBD1,TRBV6-5,CASRMTGVGEQYF,TGTGCCAGCAGAATGACAGGGGTAGGGGAGCAGTACTTC
12,TRBJ2-7,-,TRBV9,CASSATSGEQYF,TGTGCCAGCAGCGCGACTAGTGGCGAGCAGTACTTC
15,TRBJ2-3,TRBD2,TRBV5-8,CASSSGTSRKDTQYF,TGTGCCAGCAGCTCCGGGACTAGCAGGAAAGATACGCAGTATTTT
11,TRBJ2-3,-,TRBV20-1,CSVYGGDTQYF,TGCAGTGTATACGGGGGTGATACGCAGTATTTT
13,TRBJ1-2,TRBD1,TRBV6-5,CASSLQGAYGYTF,TGTGCCAGCAGCCTACAGGGGGCCTATGGCTACACCTTC
14,TRBJ2-1,-,TRBV7-3,CASSLNRDYNEQFF,TGTGCCAGCAGCTTAAACCGGGACTACAATGAGCAGTTCTTC
12,TRBJ2-5,-,TRBV9,CASSVGEETQYF,TGTGCCAGCAGCGTAGGAGAAGAGACCCAGTACTTC
14,TRBJ1-5,-,TRBV2,CASSEAEGRQPQHF,TGTGCCAGCAGTGAAGCAGAGGGTCGACAGCCCCAGCATTTT
14,TRBJ1-5,TRBD1,TRBV6-1,CASSSRDRGQPQHF,TGTGCCAGCTCCTCTCGGGACAGGGGGCAGCCCCAGCATTTT
14,TRBJ1-2,-,TRBV19,CASSSWTAGDGYTF,TGTGCCAGTAGTTCATGGACGGCGGGGGATGGCTACACCTTC
12,TRBJ1-4,-,TRBV19,CASSIETGKLFF,TGTGCCAGTAGTATAGAAACCGGGAAACTGTTTTTT
13,TRBJ2-7,TRBD1,TRBV7-2,CASSLDRPYGQYF,TGTGCCAGCAGCCTGGACAGGCCCTACGGGCAGTACTTC